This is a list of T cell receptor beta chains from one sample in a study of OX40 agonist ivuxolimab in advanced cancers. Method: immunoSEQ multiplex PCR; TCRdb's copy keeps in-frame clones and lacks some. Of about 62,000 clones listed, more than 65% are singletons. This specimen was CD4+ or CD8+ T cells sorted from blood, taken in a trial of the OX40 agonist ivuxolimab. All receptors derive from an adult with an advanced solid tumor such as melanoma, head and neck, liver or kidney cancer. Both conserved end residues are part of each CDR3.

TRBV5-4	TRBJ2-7	CASSLGTATYEQYF
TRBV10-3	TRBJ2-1	CAISGGTGAGEQFF
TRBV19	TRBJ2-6	CASSPRDSESSGANVLTF
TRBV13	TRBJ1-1	CASSSTTEKNTEAFF
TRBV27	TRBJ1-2	CASSLSGGAGGYTF
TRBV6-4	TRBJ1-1	CATQPTGRNEAFF
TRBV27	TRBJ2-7	CASSRDRGLHEQHF
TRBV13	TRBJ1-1	CASSLTSGTEAFF
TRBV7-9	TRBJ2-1	CASSLPIRLAGAGNEQFF
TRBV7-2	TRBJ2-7	CASSLEAAYEQYF
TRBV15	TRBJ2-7	CATSREKLDPTHGEQYF
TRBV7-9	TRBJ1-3	CASSQGISGNTIYF
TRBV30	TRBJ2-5	CAWSVRESVWETQYF